A selection of T cell receptor beta chains follows, all from one sample in a study of T cell responses to AZD1222 COVID-19 vaccine. Some clones are missing from TCRdb's copy, which holds only in-frame ones; the method was immunoSEQ multiplex PCR. Among over 150,000 clones listed, around nine tenths were seen once. The sample consisted of peripheral blood, taken on day 0 of AZD1222 vaccination. The receptors shown here come from an adult in good health. CDR3s include the opening cysteine and the closing phenylalanine or tryptophan. Fields, in order: J gene, clone size, D gene, V gene, CDR3 DNA, CDR3 protein. D genes are given only for firm matches. Expanded clones are given a class, and other clones once, few, many or no size at all.

TRBJ1-4 | - | - | TRBV9 | TGTGCCAGCAGCGTTGCTCCTACGAATGAAAAACTGTTTTTT | CASSVAPTNEKLFF
TRBJ2-1 | once | - | TRBV9 | TGTGCCAGCAGCACCCAGCCTAACTCCTACAATGAGCAGTTCTTC | CASSTQPNSYNEQFF
TRBJ1-1 | - | TRBD1 | TRBV5-4 | TGTGCCAGCAGCTTGTCACAGGGGTTAGCTGAAGCTTTCTTT | CASSLSQGLAEAFF
TRBJ1-1 | - | - | TRBV9 | TGTGCCAGCAGCGTAGGGCTAAAGAATACAGGGAGCACTGAAGCTTTCTTT | CASSVGLKNTGSTEAFF
TRBJ1-2 | - | TRBD1 | TRBV6-2/TRBV6-3 | TGTGCCAGCAGCCCCCGACAGGGTACTAACTATGGCTACACCTTC | CASSPRQGTNYGYTF
TRBJ1-2 | - | - | TRBV12-3/TRBV12-4 | TGTGCCAGCAGTTTACTTAGGGGTGGCTACACCTTC | CASSLLRGGYTF
TRBJ2-3 | - | - | TRBV7-2 | TGTGCCAGCAGCTTGGAGCGGACAGATACGCAGTATTTT | CASSLERTDTQYF
TRBJ1-2 | - | - | TRBV5-1 | TGCGCCAGCAGCTTGGACGGAGCGCCGAGAGGCTACACCTTC | CASSLDGAPRGYTF
TRBJ2-1 | - | TRBD2 | TRBV5-4 | TGTGCCAGCAGCCAATCCGGGACTAGCTACCATGAGCAGTTCTTC | CASSQSGTSYHEQFF
TRBJ2-3 | once | - | TRBV7-2 | TGTGCCAGCAGCCCGGGACGGGGGCGCCCAGATACGCAGTATTTT | CASSPGRGRPDTQYF
TRBJ2-1 | - | TRBD2 | TRBV15 | TGTGCCACCAGGAGGGGACTAGCCCTCAATGAGCAGTTCTTC | CATRRGLALNEQFF
TRBJ1-1 | once | - | TRBV25-1 | TGTGCCAGCAGTGACGCCCGGACGGATTTCACTGAAGCTTTCTTT | CASSDARTDFTEAFF
TRBJ2-4 | - | - | TRBV15 | TGTGCCACCAGCAGAGGACGAACAGAAGCCAAAAACATTCAGTACTTC | CATSRGRTEAKNIQYF
TRBJ1-1 | - | - | TRBV7-2 | TGTGCCAGCAGCTTATTCGGAGGGAAAGCTTTCTTT | CASSLFGGKAFF
TRBJ2-2 | - | TRBD1 | TRBV18 | TGTGCCAGCTCCCCCACCCGTGAGGGGGCCGGGACCGGGGAGCTGTTTTTT | CASSPTREGAGTGELFF
TRBJ2-7 | - | - | TRBV6-5 | TGTGCCAGCACGGCAGGCTCCTACGAGCAGTACTTC | CASTAGSYEQYF
TRBJ1-2 | once | - | TRBV10-3 | TGTGCCATCCGAGGCGCGACAGCCGAATTGTATGGCTACACCTTC | CAIRGATAELYGYTF
TRBJ2-7 | - | TRBD2 | TRBV29-1 | TGCAGCGTTGCTAGCGGAAGTTACCCCAGGGACGAGCAGTACTTC | CSVASGSYPRDEQYF
TRBJ2-7 | - | - | TRBV6-2/TRBV6-3 | TGTGCCAGCAGCCACTTCCTTGACCTTTCCTACGAGCAGTACTTC | CASSHFLDLSYEQYF
TRBJ1-5 | - | - | TRBV19 | TGTGCCAGTAGTATGTGGGCCTACAATCAGCCCCAGCATTTT | CASSMWAYNQPQHF
TRBJ1-4 | - | - | TRBV18 | TGTGCCAGCTCACCTTCAGAGGAGGAAAAACTGTTTTTT | CASSPSEEEKLFF
TRBJ1-4 | - | - | TRBV18 | TGTGCCAGCTCACGTGTGGGTGGTGAAAAACTGTTTTTT | CASSRVGGEKLFF
TRBJ2-5 | - | TRBD1 | TRBV6-6 | TGTGCCAGCAGTTACCGGGCAGGGGGAATACAGGAGACCCAGTACTTC | CASSYRAGGIQETQYF
TRBJ1-1 | few | - | TRBV3-1/TRBV3-2 | TGTGCCAGCAGCCAAGATCTGGGTCAAGCTTTCTTT | CASSQDLGQAFF
TRBJ2-5 | few | - | TRBV6-6 | TGTGCCAGCAGTTACCCCCGGGACGGACAAGAGACCCAGTACTTC | CASSYPRDGQETQYF
TRBJ1-4 | - | - | TRBV7-2 | TGTGCCAGCAGCCCCGATTGGGGATCCGGTGAAAAACTGTTTTTT | CASSPDWGSGEKLFF
TRBJ1-1 | - | TRBD1 | TRBV7-9 | TGTGCCAGCAGACTACAGGGGGCGGGCACTGAAGCTTTCTTT | CASRLQGAGTEAFF
TRBJ1-2 | - | - | TRBV6-4 | TGTGCCAGCAGTCCATCCCTAGCATACTATGGCTACACCTTC | CASSPSLAYYGYTF
TRBJ1-5 | few | - | TRBV30 | TGTGCCTGGAGTGCTGATAGCAATCAGCCCCAGCATTTT | CAWSADSNQPQHF
TRBJ2-1 | - | TRBD2 | TRBV25-1 | TGTGCCAGCAGTGAAGATACAGCGGGAGGGCCGGTAAATGAGCAGTTCTTC | CASSEDTAGGPVNEQFF
TRBJ1-1 | - | TRBD1 | TRBV4-3 | TGCGCCAGCAGCCAAGATCGGGGACAGGGATGGACTGAAGCTTTCTTT | CASSQDRGQGWTEAFF
TRBJ1-2 | - | - | TRBV12-3/TRBV12-4 | TGTGCCAGCAGTCAGTCTAACTATGGCTACACCTTC | CASSQSNYGYTF
TRBJ2-1 | - | TRBD2 | TRBV7-9 | TGTGCCAGCAGCAACTGGCGGGAGATGGCAAACAATGAGCAGTTCTTC | CASSNWREMANNEQFF
TRBJ2-7 | - | - | TRBV6-1 | TGTGCCAGCAGTGAGCCAGGGCTCGCCGAGCAGTACTTC | CASSEPGLAEQYF
TRBJ1-6 | - | TRBD1 | TRBV11-2 | TGTGCCAGCAGCCTCCTGACAGGGGGGGATTCACCCCTCCACTTT | CASSLLTGGDSPLHF
TRBJ2-5 | - | - | TRBV5-3 | TGTGCCAGAACCCGGAGGGAGAAGGACCAAGAGACCCAGTACTTC | CARTRREKDQETQYF
TRBJ2-5 | few | - | TRBV20-1 | TGCAGTGCGGCGAGGGAGACCCAGTACTTC | CSAARETQYF
TRBJ2-7 | - | - | TRBV2 | TGTGCCAGCTCCTATCTCCCCGCTACTACGAGTGGCGAGCAGTACTTC | CASSYLPATTSGEQYF
TRBJ1-6 | - | - | TRBV28 | TGTGCCAGCAGTTTCGTTAATTCACCCCTCCACTTT | CASSFVNSPLHF
TRBJ2-7 | - | - | TRBV7-8 | TGTGCCAGCAGCCCCGAGGGGCAGGGCTTTATTTCATCCTACGAGCAGTACTTC | CASSPEGQGFISSYEQYF
TRBJ2-3 | - | - | TRBV7-9 | TGTGCCAGCAGCAAGGGTCCAGATACGCAGTATTTT | CASSKGPDTQYF
TRBJ1-1 | - | - | TRBV6-5 | TGTGCCAGCAGTTACTCTTGGCAGGGGAACACTGAAGCTTTCTTT | CASSYSWQGNTEAFF
TRBJ2-1 | - | - | TRBV5-4 | TGTGCCAGCAGCTCAGGGTGGGGTAATGAGCAGTTCTTC | CASSSGWGNEQFF
TRBJ1-1 | few | - | TRBV9 | TGTGCCAGCAGCCAGAGTCCCCGGGAAGAAGCTTTCTTT | CASSQSPREEAFF
TRBJ1-2 | - | - | TRBV28 | TGTGCCAGCAGTTTCCTGGGGCAGAGCTATGGCTACACCTTC | CASSFLGQSYGYTF
TRBJ2-7 | - | - | TRBV5-4 | TGTGCCAGCAGCTTGGAAATTTCGGCTCCCTACGAGCAGTACTTC | CASSLEISAPYEQYF
TRBJ2-3 | - | TRBD1 | TRBV7-2 | TGTGCCAGCAGCCAGGACAGGGTATCCCCAGATACGCAGTATTTT | CASSQDRVSPDTQYF